This T cell receptor (beta chain) was captured by sequencing in a study of a mutant IDH1 vaccine in newly diagnosed glioma. In the case of this clone: Its antigen is unidentified.

Specified time point: week 35, safety follow-up. The study gave 300 ug of mutant IDH1 20-mer peptide per vaccine dose, with topical imiquimod. The data were produced by immunoSEQ multiplex PCR, yet TCRdb's version contains in-frame clones alone and is incomplete. The sample yields 60,000 to 65,000 clones, around four fifths seen once. The sequencing used PBMCs, collected from a glioma patient whose treatment included an IDH1 peptide vaccine. This sequence originates from a man aged 30 to 39 with glioma.

CDR3 nucleotide sequence: TGCGCCAGCAGTGCCGGACTAGCGGAAACCTACGAGCAGTACTTC. It yields the protein CASSAGLAETYEQYF. The chain combines TRBV10-1 with TRBJ2-7; TRBD2 matches at 10 bases. The CDR3 is 15 amino acids. Germline-derived CDR1 and CDR2 are WNHNN and SYGVQD (reference sequence). V trimming: 4 bases; J trimming: 2 bases; junction bases outside the gene matches: 5.